This T cell receptor beta chain was documented in a study of T cell responses to AZD1222 COVID-19 vaccine. General study results and limits: White British ancestry dominated among donors, who included more females, and clonal diversity was possibly underestimated. Breadth and depth of Spike-specific TCRs rose after two AZD1222 doses. Along spike, vaccine-associated CD4 TCRs were found throughout, with dominance at 160-218 and 743-854. A reported finding is that nearly half of spike-specific TCRs target unmutated variant regions.

Germline V CDR1 and CDR2: SQVTM, ANQGSEA. CDR3 length equals 12 residues. Between the trimmed V and J ends, which lost 1 base and 6 bases, there was a span of 9 bases. Repertoires were generated with immunoSEQ multiplex PCR, while TCRdb's copy carries only in-frame clones and drops some. The sample has more than 95,000 clones, 90% seen once. In regard to this clone: Its antigen is as yet unknown.

Sequenced here: peripheral blood, sampled on day 0 of AZD1222 vaccination. The source is an adult in good health. The V call is TRBV29-1, the J call TRBJ1-1; the D is unclear. This CDR3 reads CSVEGVGSEAFF. CDR3 in DNA: TGCAGCGTTGAAGGGGTTGGGTCTGAAGCTTTCTTT.